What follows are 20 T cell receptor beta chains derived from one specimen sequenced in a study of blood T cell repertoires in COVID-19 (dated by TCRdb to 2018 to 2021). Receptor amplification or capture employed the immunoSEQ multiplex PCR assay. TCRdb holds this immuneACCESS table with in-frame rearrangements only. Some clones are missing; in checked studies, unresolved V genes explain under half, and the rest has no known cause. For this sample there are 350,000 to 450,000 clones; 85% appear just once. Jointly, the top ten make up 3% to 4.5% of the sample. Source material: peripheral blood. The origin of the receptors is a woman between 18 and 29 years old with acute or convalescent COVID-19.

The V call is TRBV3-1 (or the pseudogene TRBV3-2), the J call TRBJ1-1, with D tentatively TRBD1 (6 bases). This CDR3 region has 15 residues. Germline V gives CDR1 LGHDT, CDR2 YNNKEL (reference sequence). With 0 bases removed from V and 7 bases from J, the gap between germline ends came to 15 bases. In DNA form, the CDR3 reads TGTGCCAGCAGCCAAGATGGGCAGGGGCAGGATGAAGCTTTCTTT. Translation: CASSQDGQGQDEAFF.

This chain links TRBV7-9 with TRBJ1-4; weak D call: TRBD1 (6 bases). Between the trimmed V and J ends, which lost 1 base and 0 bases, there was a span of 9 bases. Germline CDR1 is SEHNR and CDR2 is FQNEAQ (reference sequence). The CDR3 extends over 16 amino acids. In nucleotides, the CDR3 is TGTGCCAGCAGCTTAGGGGACACATCAACTAATGAAAAACTGTTTTTT. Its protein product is CASSLGDTSTNEKLFF.

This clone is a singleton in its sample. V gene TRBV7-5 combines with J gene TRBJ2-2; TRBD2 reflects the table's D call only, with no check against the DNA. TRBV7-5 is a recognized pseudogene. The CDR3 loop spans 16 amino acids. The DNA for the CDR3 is TGTGCCAGAAGCTCGGGTTTGGGAGCGTCCACCGGGGAGCTGTTTTTT. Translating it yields CARSSGLGASTGELFF.

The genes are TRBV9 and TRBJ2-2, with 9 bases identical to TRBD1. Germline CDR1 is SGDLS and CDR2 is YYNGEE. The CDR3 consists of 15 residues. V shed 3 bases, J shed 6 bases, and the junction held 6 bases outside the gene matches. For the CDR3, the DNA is TGTGCCAGCAGCGAGAGGACAGGGGTCCCCGGGGAGCTGTTTTTT. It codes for CASSERTGVPGELFF.

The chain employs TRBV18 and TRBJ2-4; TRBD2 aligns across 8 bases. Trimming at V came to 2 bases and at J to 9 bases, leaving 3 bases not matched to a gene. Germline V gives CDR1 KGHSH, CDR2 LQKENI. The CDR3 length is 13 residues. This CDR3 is CASSPGRGGIQYF. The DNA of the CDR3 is TGTGCCAGCTCACCAGGACGGGGGGGCATTCAGTACTTC.

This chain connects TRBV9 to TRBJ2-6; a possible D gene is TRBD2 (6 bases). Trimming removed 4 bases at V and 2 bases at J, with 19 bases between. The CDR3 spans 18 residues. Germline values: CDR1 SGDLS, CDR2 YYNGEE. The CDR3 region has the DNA TGTGCCAGCAGCTTGAACGGCGGGGCGACCCCTGGGGCCAACGTCCTGACTTTC. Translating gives CASSLNGGATPGANVLTF.

Here the CDR3 DNA reads TGTGCCAGTAGTAACCGGGACAGTGCCTTAGATGAGCAGTTCTTC. Translating it yields CASSNRDSALDEQFF. This chain connects TRBV19 to TRBJ2-1, with TRBD1 matching over 7 bases. The V gene end was trimmed by 4 bases and the J gene end by 8 bases; junction bases not matched to a gene: 11. In germline, CDR1 is LNHDA, CDR2 SQIVND (reference sequence). The CDR3 runs 15 residues.

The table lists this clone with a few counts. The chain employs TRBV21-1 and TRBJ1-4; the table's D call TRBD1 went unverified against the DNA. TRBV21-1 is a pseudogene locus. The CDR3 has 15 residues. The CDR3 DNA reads TGTGCCAGCAGCCCTCCAGGGGGCGGGGATGAAAAACTGTTTTTT. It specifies CASSPPGGGDEKLFF.

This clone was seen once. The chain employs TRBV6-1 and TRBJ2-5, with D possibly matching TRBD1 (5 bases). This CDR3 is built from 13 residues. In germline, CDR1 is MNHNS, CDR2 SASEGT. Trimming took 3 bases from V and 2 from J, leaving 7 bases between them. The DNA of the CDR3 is TGTGCCAGCAGTGACAGGGTTCAAGAGACCCAGTACTTC. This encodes CASSDRVQETQYF.

In DNA, the CDR3 is TGTGCCAGCAGCTTGCGCCAGGGGCGTAATTCACCCCTCCACTTT. Translation: CASSLRQGRNSPLHF. This rearrangement joins TRBV5-8 to TRBJ1-6, with D possibly TRBD1 on 6 matching bases. Trimming cost V 1 base and J 6 bases, with 11 bases left between them. The CDR3 contains 15 residues. Germline V lookup: CDR1 SGHTS, CDR2 YDEGEE.

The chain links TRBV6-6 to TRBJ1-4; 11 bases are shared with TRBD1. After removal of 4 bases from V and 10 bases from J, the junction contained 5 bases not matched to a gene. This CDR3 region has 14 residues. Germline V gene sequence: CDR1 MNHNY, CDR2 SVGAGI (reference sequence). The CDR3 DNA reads TGTGCCAGCAGTTGGACAGGGGGCGCGATAAAACTGTTTTTT. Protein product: CASSWTGGAIKLFF.

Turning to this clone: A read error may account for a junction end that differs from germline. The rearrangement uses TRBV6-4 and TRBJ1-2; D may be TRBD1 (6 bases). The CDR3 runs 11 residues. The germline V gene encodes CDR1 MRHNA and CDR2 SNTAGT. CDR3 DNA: TGTGCCAGCAGTGACTCGGGACACCTGAACTTC. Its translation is CASSDSGHLNF.

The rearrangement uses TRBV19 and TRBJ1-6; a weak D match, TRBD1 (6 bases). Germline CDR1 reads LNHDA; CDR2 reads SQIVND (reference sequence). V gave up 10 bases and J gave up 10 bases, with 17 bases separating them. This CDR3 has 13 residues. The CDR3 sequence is CATQPGQLSPLHF. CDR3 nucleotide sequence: TGTGCCACCCAACCGGGACAATTATCACCCCTCCACTTT.

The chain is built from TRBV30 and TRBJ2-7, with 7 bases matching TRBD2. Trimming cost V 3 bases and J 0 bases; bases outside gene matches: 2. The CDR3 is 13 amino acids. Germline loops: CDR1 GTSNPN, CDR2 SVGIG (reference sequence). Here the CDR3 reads CAWRGGSSYEQYF. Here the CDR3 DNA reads TGTGCCTGGAGGGGGGGGAGCTCCTACGAGCAGTACTTC.

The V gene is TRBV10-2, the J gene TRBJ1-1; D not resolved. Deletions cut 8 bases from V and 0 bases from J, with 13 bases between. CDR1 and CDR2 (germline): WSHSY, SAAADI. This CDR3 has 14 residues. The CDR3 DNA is TGCGCCAGCGACCCGGGTAACATGAACACTGAAGCTTTCTTT. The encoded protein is CASDPGNMNTEAFF.

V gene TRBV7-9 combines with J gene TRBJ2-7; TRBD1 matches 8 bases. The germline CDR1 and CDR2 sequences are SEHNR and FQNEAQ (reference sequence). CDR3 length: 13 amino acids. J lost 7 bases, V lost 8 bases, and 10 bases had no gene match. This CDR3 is CASQTGGFGEQYF. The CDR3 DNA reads TGTGCCAGCCAAACAGGGGGATTCGGGGAGCAGTACTTC.

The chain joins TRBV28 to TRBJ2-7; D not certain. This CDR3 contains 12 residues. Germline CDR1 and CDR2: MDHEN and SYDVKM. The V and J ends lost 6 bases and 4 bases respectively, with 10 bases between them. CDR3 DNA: TGTGCCAGCAGCCTGAGGTGGTACGAGCAGTACTTC. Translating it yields CASSLRWYEQYF.

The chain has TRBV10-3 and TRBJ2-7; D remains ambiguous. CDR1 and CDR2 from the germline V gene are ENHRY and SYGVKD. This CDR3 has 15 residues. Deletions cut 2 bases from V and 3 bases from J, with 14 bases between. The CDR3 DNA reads TGTGCCATCAGTGAGGAAACGCAGGTTCTCTACGAGCAGTACTTC. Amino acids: CAISEETQVLYEQYF.

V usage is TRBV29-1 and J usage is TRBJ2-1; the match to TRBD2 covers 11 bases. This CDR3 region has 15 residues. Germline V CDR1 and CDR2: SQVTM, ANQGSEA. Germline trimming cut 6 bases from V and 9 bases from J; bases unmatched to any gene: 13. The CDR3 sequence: CSVVAGGPEGIEQFF. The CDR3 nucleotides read TGCAGCGTGGTAGCGGGAGGGCCAGAAGGAATTGAGCAGTTCTTC.

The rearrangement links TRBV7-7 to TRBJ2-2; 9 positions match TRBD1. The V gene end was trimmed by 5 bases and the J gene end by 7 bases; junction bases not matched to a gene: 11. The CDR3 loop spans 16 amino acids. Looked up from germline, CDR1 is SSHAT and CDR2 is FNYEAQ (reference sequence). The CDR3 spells CASSVSTGGVGGELFF. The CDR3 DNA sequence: TGTGCCAGCAGCGTATCCACAGGGGGCGTGGGCGGGGAGCTGTTTTTT.